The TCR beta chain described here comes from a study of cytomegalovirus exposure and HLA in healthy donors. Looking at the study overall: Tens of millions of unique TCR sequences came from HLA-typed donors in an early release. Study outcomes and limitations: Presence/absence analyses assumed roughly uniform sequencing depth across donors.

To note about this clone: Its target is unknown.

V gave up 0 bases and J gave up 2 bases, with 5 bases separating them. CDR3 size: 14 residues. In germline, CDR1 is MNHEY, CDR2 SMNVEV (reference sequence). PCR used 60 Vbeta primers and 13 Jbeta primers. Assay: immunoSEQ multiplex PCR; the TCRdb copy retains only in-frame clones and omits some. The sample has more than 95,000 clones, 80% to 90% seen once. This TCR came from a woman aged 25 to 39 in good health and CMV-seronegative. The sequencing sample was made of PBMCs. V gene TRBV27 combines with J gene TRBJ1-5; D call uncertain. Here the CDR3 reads CASSLSSGNQPQHF. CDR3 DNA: TGTGCCAGCAGTTTATCGTCCGGCAATCAGCCCCAGCATTTT.